This entry lists 6 T cell receptor beta chains sequenced from one sample in a study of post-analysis software for immune sequencing data. Tagging with unique molecular identifiers was a feature of the TCR beta cDNA libraries. In TCRdb, the PCR reads were re-called with MiXCR into one record per CDR3 protein. The data hold under 900,000 distinct CDR3 sequences, with roughly half observed a single time. Study observations and caveats: Comparison of patients with controls showed five TRBV segments more frequent in patients, TRBV5-6, TRBV5-1 and TRBV20-1 among them.

Antigens for these TCRs are unknown. The sample comprised blood. The receptors derive from a girl aged 5 to 17 with multiple sclerosis.

The chain uses TRBV7-9 and TRBJ2-7; D may be TRBD1 (5 bases). This CDR3 is 18 amino acids long. V was cut by 1 base and J by 0 bases, with 19 bases left in between. Per germline, CDR1 SEHNR and CDR2 FQNEAQ (reference sequence). CDR3 sequence (DNA): TGTGCCAGCAGCTTAGAGGGCAACCAGGGAATAGGCTCCTACGAGCAGTACTTC. Its translation is CASSLEGNQGIGSYEQYF.

The chain uses TRBV9 and TRBJ1-5; D unresolved. Trimming left V 0 bases short and J 2 bases short, with 9 bases between. CDR3 size: 15 residues. CDR1 SGDLS and CDR2 YYNGEE come from the germline V gene. Written as DNA, the CDR3 is TGTGCCAGCAGCGTAGGAGCCCGGGGCAATCAGCCCCAGCATTTT. Amino acid sequence: CASSVGARGNQPQHF.

The rearrangement links TRBV9 to TRBJ2-5, with D perhaps TRBD2 (5 bases). The ends were cut back, 8 bases at V and 1 base at J, with 12 bases in the middle. The CDR3 runs to 13 residues. Per the germline V gene, CDR1 is SGDLS and CDR2 is YYNGEE. CDR3 coding DNA: TGTGCCAGTAACCGGGAATCCCAAGAGACCCAGTACTTC. Its translation is CASNRESQETQYF.

The chain uses TRBV20-1 and TRBJ2-7; 7 bases are a match to TRBD2. The CDR3 runs to 13 residues. Germline lookup yields CDR1 DFQATT and CDR2 SNEGSKA (reference sequence). Trimming cost V 3 bases and J 5 bases; bases outside gene matches: 7. As DNA, the CDR3 is TGCAGTGCTAGCCCTGCGGGAGTGGACGAGCAGTACTTC. It codes for CSASPAGVDEQYF.

In the case of this clonotype: One junction end disagrees with the germline gene, perhaps due to a read error. The chain is built from TRBV7-9 and TRBJ2-6, with unresolved D. Germline CDR1 is SEHNR and CDR2 is FQNEAQ (reference sequence). The CDR3 loop spans 14 amino acids. The CDR3 DNA sequence: TGTTCCAGCAGCTTATTATCGGGGGCCAACGTCCTGACTTTC. Translation: CSSSLLSGANVLTF.

Comments on this clonotype: An end of the junction differs from the germline gene, which may be a read error. This chain joins TRBV7-9 and TRBJ2-4; 10 bases fit TRBD2. CDR1 is SEHNR and CDR2 is FQNEAQ in the germline V gene (reference sequence). The CDR3 is 14 amino acids. Written as DNA, the CDR3 is TGTGCCGGCAGCACCGGGACTAGCGAGGACATTCAGTACTTC. Its translation: CAGSTGTSEDIQYF.